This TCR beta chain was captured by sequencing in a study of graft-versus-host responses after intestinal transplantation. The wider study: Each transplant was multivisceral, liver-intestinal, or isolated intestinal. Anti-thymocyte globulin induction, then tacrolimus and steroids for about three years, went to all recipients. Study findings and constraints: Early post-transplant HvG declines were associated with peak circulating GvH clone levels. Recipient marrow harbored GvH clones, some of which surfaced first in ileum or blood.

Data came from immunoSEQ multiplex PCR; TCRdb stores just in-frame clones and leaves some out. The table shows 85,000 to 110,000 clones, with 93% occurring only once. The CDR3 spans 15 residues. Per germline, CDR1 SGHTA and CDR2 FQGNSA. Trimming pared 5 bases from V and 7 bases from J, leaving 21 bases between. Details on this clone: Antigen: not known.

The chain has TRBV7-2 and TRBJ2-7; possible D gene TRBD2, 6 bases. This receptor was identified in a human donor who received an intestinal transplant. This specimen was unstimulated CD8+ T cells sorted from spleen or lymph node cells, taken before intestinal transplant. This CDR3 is CASSQLTSLKREQYF. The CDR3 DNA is TGTGCCAGCAGCCAGTTGACTAGTTTGAAACGGGAGCAGTACTTC.